The 26 T cell receptor beta chains below all came from one sample that was sequenced in a study of blood T cells in healthy people across ages. Combining a sample-barcoded 5' primer with a J-beta primer mix, a second PCR ran for roughly 6 to 12 cycles. A single record per CDR3 protein comes from TCRdb applying MiXCR to the 5' RACE reads. The top ten clones hold roughly a third of a sample with roughly 700,000 distinct CDR3 sequences, 49% of them seen once. The sample taken for sequencing was blood. These receptors were obtained from a woman aged 60-75 years in good health.

The V and J genes are TRBV7-3 and TRBJ1-1; no definite D call. Germline CDR1 and CDR2: SGHTA and FQGTGA. The V gene lost 2 bases and the J gene lost 1 base, with 11 bases spanning the gap. CDR3 length: 15 amino acids. The CDR3 sequence: CASSLAPRQNTEAFF. CDR3 DNA: TGTGCCAGCAGCTTAGCCCCGAGGCAGAACACTGAAGCTTTCTTT.

This clonotype was detected only once. The chain combines TRBV20-1 with TRBJ2-3; 7 nucleotides line up with TRBD2. V was clipped by 5 bases and J by 2 bases; unmatched bases: 7. Germline loops: CDR1 DFQATT, CDR2 SNEGSKA (reference sequence). The CDR3 extends over 14 amino acids. The CDR3 protein is CSAPLGGVTDTQYF. Here the CDR3 DNA reads TGCAGTGCTCCTCTTGGGGGGGTCACAGATACGCAGTATTTT.

This clonotype came up a few times. The V gene is TRBV27, the J gene TRBJ2-3; 8 nucleotides agree with TRBD2. V dropped 0 bases and J dropped 6; count of bases not matched to a gene: 11. CDR1 is MNHEY and CDR2 is SMNVEV in the germline V gene (reference sequence). The CDR3 has 17 residues. Here the CDR3 DNA reads TGTGCCAGCAGTTTATCTAGCGGGACGCTCCCTGGCGATACGCAGTATTTT. Its translation: CASSLSSGTLPGDTQYF.

V usage is TRBV20-1 and J usage is TRBJ2-4, with TRBD1 identical over 7 bases. The J call is doubtful: the DNA matches TRBJ2-7 better. The CDR3 spans 14 residues. Germline CDR1 and CDR2: DFQATT and SNEGSKA (reference sequence). The CDR3 here is CSARLRHRGSEQYF. The CDR3 region has the DNA TGCAGTGCTAGACTCCGGCACAGGGGAAGCGAGCAGTACTTC.

This clonotype was picked up many times. The J gene is TRBJ2-7, the V gene TRBV18, with no clear D. CDR3 length: 12 amino acids. Germline V gene lookup returns CDR1 KGHSH and CDR2 LQKENI. Trimming stripped 6 bases from V and 2 bases from J, with 8 bases between. DNA of the CDR3: TGTGCCAGCTCCCCCGACCCCTACGAGCAGTACTTC. This translates into CASSPDPYEQYF.

This clonotype was seen only a few times. This sequence joins TRBV27 and TRBJ2-7; D remains unclear. Germline assignment: CDR1 MNHEY and CDR2 SMNVEV (reference sequence). Trimming took off 6 bases at V and 1 base at J, with 13 bases between the two ends. This CDR3 comprises 14 residues. This chain's CDR3 is CASSNEGASYEQYF. CDR3 DNA sequence: TGTGCCAGCAGCAACGAAGGAGCGTCCTACGAGCAGTACTTC.

This clonotype was observed a few times. The rearrangement links TRBV10-3 to TRBJ1-2, with 9 bases fitting TRBD1. The CDR3 has 14 residues. CDR1 and CDR2 (germline): ENHRY, SYGVKD. The ends lost 7 bases at V and 5 bases at J; junction bases unmatched: 8. The CDR3, as DNA: TGTGCCATCACAGCCGGGACAGGGAAATATGGCTACACCTTC. Its translation: CAITAGTGKYGYTF.

The V call is TRBV20-1, the J call TRBJ2-5, with TRBD2 matching over 16 bases. V dropped 6 bases and J dropped 1; count of bases not matched to a gene: 11. Germline V gives CDR1 DFQATT, CDR2 SNEGSKA (reference sequence). The CDR3 extends over 18 amino acids. The CDR3 protein is CSAQSGLAGGSLQETQYF. CDR3 DNA: TGCAGTGCCCAATCGGGACTAGCGGGAGGGAGTCTCCAAGAGACCCAGTACTTC.

This clonotype appeared a single time. V usage is TRBV20-1 and J usage is TRBJ2-3, with D possibly being TRBD1 (6 bases). The V gene's germline CDR1 is DFQATT and CDR2 SNEGSKA (reference sequence). CDR3 length equals 13 residues. Deletions cut 6 bases from V and 3 bases from J, with 13 bases between. The CDR3 region is CSAVWTATDTQYF. The CDR3 DNA follows: TGCAGTGCCGTTTGGACAGCAACAGATACGCAGTATTTT.

The CDR3 is CSASNPGISSYEQYF. Here the CDR3 DNA reads TGCAGTGCTAGTAACCCAGGGATAAGCTCCTACGAGCAGTACTTC. The chain links TRBV20-1 to TRBJ2-7; a weak D match, TRBD1 (5 bases). CDR1 and CDR2 (germline): DFQATT, SNEGSKA (reference sequence). With 3 bases removed from V and 0 bases from J, the gap between germline ends came to 15 bases. The CDR3 consists of 15 residues.

In DNA form, the CDR3 reads TGCAGTGCTAGGCACAGGGGTTCGGGGAATTCACCCCTCCACTTT. Encoded protein: CSARHRGSGNSPLHF. The genes are TRBV20-1 and TRBJ1-6; 7 nucleotides match TRBD1. Trimming took 3 bases from V and 7 from J; bases not matched to a gene: 9. CDR1 and CDR2 (germline): DFQATT, SNEGSKA (reference sequence). This CDR3 spans 15 amino acids.

The table lists this clonotype with a few counts. This chain connects TRBV21-1 to TRBJ2-1; the table names TRBD2, a call not compared with the DNA. TRBV21-1 is a pseudogene segment. The CDR3 has 20 residues. This CDR3 is CASSKEGALAETSSYNEQFF. The CDR3, as DNA: TGTGCCAGCAGCAAAGAGGGAGCCCTAGCGGAAACGAGCTCCTACAATGAGCAGTTCTTC.

This chain uses TRBV28 with TRBJ2-5; D remains ambiguous. The germline gives CDR1 MDHEN, CDR2 SYDVKM. The CDR3 extends over 12 amino acids. Trimming stripped 7 bases from V and 7 bases from J, with 13 bases between. CDR3 sequence: CASTTPMATQYF. The CDR3 DNA follows: TGTGCCAGCACCACCCCTATGGCGACCCAGTACTTC.

The chain is built from TRBV5-1 and TRBJ2-3, with D uncertain. Per germline, CDR1 SGHRS and CDR2 YFSETQ. V lost 0 bases to trimming and J lost 1 base, with 15 bases between them. The CDR3 consists of 17 residues. Here the CDR3 reads CASSLAGGDSGTDTQYF. The CDR3 bases are TGCGCCAGCAGCTTGGCCGGTGGAGACTCGGGCACAGATACGCAGTATTTT.

This clonotype showed up just a few times. The chain couples TRBV10-3 to TRBJ2-7; possibly TRBD1 for D (6 bases). Germline CDR1 is ENHRY and CDR2 is SYGVKD. Trimming cost V 6 bases and J 1 base, with 10 bases left between them. The length of the CDR3 is 13 residues. CDR3 DNA: TGTGCCATCAGGTCAGGGGCTTCCTACGAGCAGTACTTC. As protein: CAIRSGASYEQYF.

The CDR3 loop reads CASSYRTGGRSGYTF. For the CDR3, the DNA is TGTGCCAGCAGCTACCGGACAGGGGGCCGGAGTGGCTACACCTTC. The chain employs TRBV7-2 and TRBJ1-2; 11 bases are a match to TRBD1. The CDR3 consists of 15 residues. The V gene end was trimmed by 4 bases and the J gene end by 7 bases; junction bases not matched to a gene: 8. Germline CDR1 reads SGHTA; CDR2 reads FQGNSA. The full variable domain, completed using reference TRBV7-2 and TRBJ1-2, is GAGVSQSPSNKVTEKGKDVELRCDPISGHTALYWYRQSLGQGLEFLIYFQGNSAPDKSGLPSDRFSAERTGGSVSTLTIQRTQQEDSAVYLCASSYRTGGRSGYTFGSGTRLTVV.

This chain uses TRBV20-1 with TRBJ2-7, with TRBD1 matching over 11 bases. Per the germline V gene, CDR1 is DFQATT and CDR2 is SNEGSKA (reference sequence). CDR3 length: 15 residues. V lost 1 base to trimming and J lost 5 bases; unmatched junction nucleotides: 7. The CDR3 sequence: CSARAGTGGTHEQYF. CDR3 nucleotides: TGCAGTGCTAGAGCCGGGACAGGGGGTACCCACGAGCAGTACTTC.

The chain employs TRBV6-5 and TRBJ2-1; TRBD2 agrees at 9 bases. The CDR3 contains 15 residues. Germline V gene lookup returns CDR1 MNHEY and CDR2 SVGAGI. V shed 6 bases, J shed 8 bases, and the junction held 11 bases outside the gene matches. The chain's CDR3 is CASRPRLAEVDEQFF. In DNA, the CDR3 is TGTGCCAGCAGGCCTCGACTAGCGGAGGTCGATGAGCAGTTCTTC.

This rearrangement joins TRBV28 to TRBJ2-6, with D perhaps being TRBD1 or TRBD2 (6 bases each). Between the trimmed V and J ends, which lost 0 bases and 1 base, there was a span of 10 bases. The CDR3 runs 17 residues. CDR1 and CDR2 (germline): MDHEN, SYDVKM. CDR3 nucleotides: TGTGCCAGCAGTTTATGGGGGGGCAGTTCTGGGGCCAACGTCCTGACTTTC. Its protein is CASSLWGGSSGANVLTF.

The gene calls are TRBV4-3 and TRBJ2-7, with 8 positions matching TRBD2. Germline CDR1 reads LGHNA; CDR2 reads YSLEER. The CDR3 totals 13 residues. V dropped 5 bases and J dropped 3; count of bases not matched to a gene: 3. This chain's CDR3 is CASSRGLDYEQYF. CDR3 bases: TGCGCCAGCAGCAGGGGACTAGACTACGAGCAGTACTTC.

With respect to this clonotype: A read error may account for a junction end that differs from germline. The chain is built from TRBV10-3 and TRBJ2-7; 14 positions match TRBD2. The CDR3 length is 15 residues. Germline CDR1 is ENHRY and CDR2 is SYGVKD. DNA of the CDR3: TGTGCCATCAGTGGACTAGCGGGAGGGCCAAACGAGCAGAACTTC. Amino acid sequence: CAISGLAGGPNEQNF.

In this sample, this clonotype turned up a few times. The CDR3 nucleotides are TGTGCCATCAGGGTCGCTAGCGGGAGATCCTACGAGCAGTACTTC. Translated: CAIRVASGRSYEQYF. The chain employs TRBV10-3 and TRBJ2-7, with 10 bases matching TRBD2. In germline, CDR1 is ENHRY, CDR2 SYGVKD. The trim removed 6 bases at V and 1 base at J, leaving 6 bases unmatched. The length of the CDR3 is 15 residues.

This clonotype was detected only a few times. The rearrangement links TRBV15 to TRBJ1-2, with D perhaps TRBD1 (5 bases). CDR3 length equals 14 residues. Germline V gene lookup returns CDR1 LNHNV and CDR2 YYDKDF (reference sequence). V was clipped by 1 base and J by 4 bases, with 10 bases between them. CDR3 loop: CATSRAGRVYGYTF. The CDR3 region has the DNA TGTGCCACCAGCAGAGCGGGCAGGGTCTATGGCTACACCTTC.

The table lists this clonotype with a few counts. The V gene is TRBV20-1, the J gene TRBJ2-7; D may be TRBD2 (5 bases). The CDR3 loop spans 14 amino acids. Trimming removed 2 bases from V and 2 bases from J, with 13 bases in between. Per germline, CDR1 DFQATT and CDR2 SNEGSKA (reference sequence). The CDR3: CSARRSGIPYEQYF. Written as DNA, the CDR3 is TGCAGTGCTAGAAGGAGCGGAATCCCCTACGAGCAGTACTTC.

V usage is TRBV12-3 or TRBV12-4 and J usage is TRBJ1-6; D unclear. This CDR3 is 13 amino acids long. The germline V and J ends were trimmed by 5 bases and 10 bases, with 12 bases remaining between them. This CDR3 is CASSPHLDSPLHF. The CDR3 region has the DNA TGTGCCAGCAGTCCCCATTTGGACTCACCCCTCCACTTT.

This chain links TRBV7-8 with TRBJ2-7; D unclear. This CDR3 region has 13 residues. Germline CDR1 and CDR2: SGHVS and FQNEAQ. With 5 bases removed from V and 1 base from J, the gap between germline ends came to 9 bases. CDR3 DNA sequence: TGTGCCAGCAGCGTAGTCGTTTCCTACGAGCAGTACTTC. Its protein product is CASSVVVSYEQYF.